Listed here are 19 T cell receptor beta chains from one sample, sequenced in a study of T-cell reconstitution after alpha-beta-depleted transplantation in children. This sample's TCRbeta library carried unique molecular identifier barcodes. TCRdb processed the PCR reads anew with MiXCR; each CDR3 protein has one entry. Among some 830,000 distinct CDR3 sequences listed, around 17% were seen once. The sample was PBMCs, mostly from graft donor cells, taken 360 days after TCRalphabeta/CD19-depleted stem cell transplant. The source is a male patient aged 10-17 years who had a stem cell transplant for acute lymphoblastic leukemia, so the T cells may come from the graft donor.

This clonotype was detected a few times. The chain joins TRBV3-1 to TRBJ2-3; D may be TRBD1 or TRBD2 (6 bases each). With 4 bases removed from V and 3 bases from J, the gap between germline ends came to 17 bases. CDR3 length: 16 amino acids. Germline-derived CDR1 and CDR2 are LGHDT and YNNKEL (reference sequence). CDR3 residues: CASSRDGGAATDTQYF. CDR3 nucleotide sequence: TGTGCCAGCAGCCGCGACGGGGGCGCGGCGACAGATACGCAGTATTTT.

V is TRBV4-1 and J is TRBJ2-7; 10 bases line up with TRBD2. The V gene end was trimmed by 0 bases and the J gene end by 2 bases; junction bases not matched to a gene: 1. The germline V gene encodes CDR1 MGHRA and CDR2 YSYEKL. There are 15 residues in the CDR3. CDR3 sequence (DNA): TGCGCCAGCAGCCAAGAGACTAGCGGGCCCTACGAGCAGTACTTC. Its protein is CASSQETSGPYEQYF.

V usage is TRBV5-1 and J usage is TRBJ2-5; D is undetermined. V gave up 1 base and J gave up 5 bases, with 15 bases separating them. CDR3 size: 15 residues. CDR1 is SGHRS and CDR2 is YFSETQ in the germline V gene. The CDR3 region is CASSLKGPPRETQYF. CDR3 in DNA: TGCGCCAGCAGCTTGAAAGGCCCCCCGCGGGAGACCCAGTACTTC.

The chain uses TRBV6-1 and TRBJ2-1; possible D gene TRBD2, 5 bases. Germline CDR1 and CDR2: MNHNS and SASEGT. The ends were cut back, 8 bases at V and 3 bases at J, with 20 bases in the middle. The CDR3 extends over 16 amino acids. CDR3: CASRLSYRGLYNEQFF. CDR3 in DNA: TGTGCCAGCCGGCTTTCCTACCGGGGTCTCTACAATGAGCAGTTCTTC.

In its sample, this clonotype was seen many times. This chain uses TRBV9 with TRBJ2-2; D is undetermined. The germline gives CDR1 SGDLS, CDR2 YYNGEE. V lost 2 bases and J lost 4, with 15 bases in between. The CDR3 is 16 residues long. CDR3: CASSVWADAPTGELFF. CDR3 nucleotides: TGTGCCAGCAGCGTTTGGGCGGACGCACCCACCGGGGAGCTGTTTTTT.

This rearrangement joins TRBV7-9 to TRBJ2-7; 7 bases are a match to TRBD1. CDR1 and CDR2 (germline): SEHNR, FQNEAQ (reference sequence). Trimming removed 8 bases from V and 6 bases from J; junction bases left unmatched: 13. The CDR3 is made up of 14 amino acids. DNA of the CDR3: TGTGCCAGCGGACAGACAGGGCGACCGGGCGAGCAGTACTTC. This gives the protein CASGQTGRPGEQYF.

This clonotype was recorded a few times. J is TRBJ1-2 and V is TRBV28; D is perhaps TRBD1 (6 bases). The CDR3 runs to 14 residues. Per the germline V gene, CDR1 is MDHEN and CDR2 is SYDVKM. Trimming left V 1 base short and J 6 bases short, with 12 bases between. CDR3 amino acids: CASSLSPRGNGYTF. CDR3 bases: TGTGCCAGCAGTTTATCCCCCAGGGGCAATGGCTACACCTTC.

This clonotype was found a few times. This chain connects TRBV10-2 to TRBJ1-1; possibly TRBD1 for D (5 bases). V was trimmed by 2 bases and J by 5 bases, leaving 9 bases between them. The CDR3 runs to 13 residues. Germline values: CDR1 WSHSY, CDR2 SAAADI. Here the CDR3 reads CASSEGWGTEAFF. The CDR3 region has the DNA TGCGCCAGCAGTGAGGGCTGGGGGACTGAAGCTTTCTTT.

This chain uses TRBV29-1 with TRBJ2-3, with 8 nucleotides matching TRBD1. V dropped 7 bases and J dropped 0; count of bases not matched to a gene: 6. The CDR3 is made up of 14 amino acids. The germline V gene has CDR1 SQVTM and CDR2 ANQGSEA. This CDR3 reads CSALDRASTDTQYF. CDR3 nucleotide sequence: TGCAGCGCCCTGGACAGGGCAAGCACAGATACGCAGTATTTT.

This clonotype was seen more than once but under ten times. The CDR3 coding sequence is TGTGCCAGCAGCTTAAGGCTAAGGGACCTCAATGAGCAGTTCTTC. It encodes CASSLRLRDLNEQFF. V usage is TRBV7-6 and J usage is TRBJ2-1, with D perhaps TRBD1 or TRBD2 (5 bases each). Trimming took 2 bases from V and 6 from J, leaving 14 bases between them. Germline V CDR1 and CDR2: SGHVS, FNYEAQ. This CDR3 is built from 15 residues.

The chain combines TRBV5-1 with TRBJ1-1; unclear D gene. Trimming removed 1 base at V and 1 base at J, with 8 bases between. This CDR3 has 14 residues. The germline CDR1 and CDR2 sequences are SGHRS and YFSETQ. The CDR3 region is CASSLWARNTEAFF. CDR3 nucleotide sequence: TGCGCCAGCAGCTTGTGGGCACGGAACACTGAAGCTTTCTTT.

Only a few counts were recorded for this clonotype. The rearrangement uses TRBV27 and TRBJ1-2; 9 nucleotides agree with TRBD1. CDR3 length: 18 amino acids. V was pared by 5 bases and J by 2 bases, with 15 bases of the junction left unmatched. In germline, CDR1 is MNHEY, CDR2 SMNVEV (reference sequence). The CDR3 bases are TGTGCCAGCAGTGCTACGACCACAGGGGGCCAGAAGAACTATGGCTACACCTTC. It encodes CASSATTTGGQKNYGYTF.

This clonotype has a handful of counts. The chain carries TRBV4-1 and TRBJ2-5, with 8 positions matching TRBD2. The V gene end was trimmed by 1 base and the J gene end by 4 bases; junction bases not matched to a gene: 8. Looked up from germline, CDR1 is MGHRA and CDR2 is YSYEKL. This CDR3 has 16 amino acids. The chain's CDR3 is CASSQVIGLAGETQYF. Here the CDR3 DNA reads TGCGCCAGCAGCCAAGTTATAGGGCTAGCGGGAGAGACCCAGTACTTC.

The V and J genes are TRBV12-3 or TRBV12-4 and TRBJ2-2; D gene ambiguous. The ends were cut back, 5 bases at V and 6 bases at J, with 13 bases in the middle. CDR3 length equals 14 residues. The CDR3 DNA is TGTGCCAGCAGTCCCATCGGAGTCTCCGGGGAGCTGTTTTTT. Its protein is CASSPIGVSGELFF.

There are many counts of this clonotype. In this CDR3 the conserved last residue, phenylalanine or tryptophan, is missing, so a read error is likely. The chain uses TRBV12-5 and TRBJ1-2; TRBD1 aligns across 7 bases. Germline V gives CDR1 LGHNT, CDR2 FRNRAP. The CDR3 spans 13 residues. After removal of 5 bases from V and 8 bases from J, the junction contained 8 bases not matched to a gene. CDR3 DNA: TGTGCTAGTGGTCTTCCGGGACAGAAGGGCTACACCCTC. Its translation is CASGLPGQKGYTL.

This clonotype has more than one count but fewer than ten. The rearrangement links TRBV4-2 to TRBJ2-3, with 13 bases matching TRBD2. The CDR3 length is 19 residues. Losses at the gene ends were 3 bases for V and 2 bases for J; bases not matched to a gene: 11. Looked up from germline, CDR1 is LGHNA and CDR2 is YNFKEQ. CDR3 in DNA: TGTGCCAGCAGCCACCCGGAGGGGACTAGCGGGACGCCCACAGATACGCAGTATTTT. Amino acid sequence: CASSHPEGTSGTPTDTQYF.

This clonotype was observed a handful of times. The chain joins TRBV4-1 to TRBJ2-1; D is uncertain. With 1 base removed from V and 3 bases from J, the gap between germline ends came to 16 bases. CDR1 and CDR2 from the germline V gene are MGHRA and YSYEKL. This CDR3 comprises 17 residues. In DNA form, the CDR3 reads TGCGCCAGCAGCCAAGTACAAAGCTTGAGAGTCTACAATGAGCAGTTCTTC. It specifies CASSQVQSLRVYNEQFF.

The chain links TRBV12-5 to TRBJ1-5; D remains ambiguous. The CDR3 is made up of 13 amino acids. From germline, CDR1 is LGHNT and CDR2 FRNRAP. V was trimmed by 10 bases and J by 0 bases, leaving 10 bases between them. CDR3 loop: CATRENSNQPQHF. The CDR3 DNA reads TGTGCTACCCGGGAGAATAGCAATCAGCCCCAGCATTTT.

V is TRBV20-1 and J is TRBJ1-3; 7 nucleotides match TRBD1. The germline gives CDR1 DFQATT, CDR2 SNEGSKA (reference sequence). There are 15 residues in the CDR3. The V segment lost 7 bases and the J segment 0 bases; nucleotides outside the gene matches: 9. This chain's CDR3 is CSGTARGDSGNTIYF. CDR3 nucleotide sequence: TGCAGTGGGACCGCCAGGGGGGACTCTGGAAACACCATATATTTT.